Following are 27 T cell receptor beta chains from one sample sequenced in a study of T cell responses to AZD1222 COVID-19 vaccine. The table came from immunoSEQ multiplex PCR; TCRdb's copy has only in-frame clones and leaves some out. The sample includes under 150,000 clones, under 95% of them seen just once. The source was peripheral blood, collected on day 0 of AZD1222 vaccination. Receptors were obtained from an adult in good health.

This clone was counted a few times. The chain is built from TRBV3-1 (or the pseudogene TRBV3-2) and TRBJ2-1; D may be TRBD2 (5 bases). Germline V gene data show CDR1 as LGHDT and CDR2 as YNNKEL (reference sequence). V lost 5 bases, J lost 5 bases, and 13 bases lay in between. The CDR3 is made up of 14 amino acids. The CDR3 is CASSAGIYNNEQFF. CDR3 nucleotide sequence: TGTGCCAGCAGCGCCGGGATTTACAACAATGAGCAGTTCTTC.

Turning to this clone: An end of the junction differs from the germline gene, which may be a read error. CDR3 residues: CAATETGGIF. The DNA for the CDR3 is TGTGCCGCCACTGAGACAGGGGGCATCTTC. The V gene is TRBV27, the J gene TRBJ2-1, with 10 bases fitting TRBD1. Germline V gives CDR1 MNHEY, CDR2 SMNVEV (reference sequence). The CDR3 contains 10 residues.

The rearrangement links TRBV7-9 to TRBJ2-7; 9 bases are a match to TRBD2. Germline V gene sequence: CDR1 SEHNR, CDR2 FQNEAQ (reference sequence). With 2 bases clipped from V and 6 bases from J, the junction kept 8 bases outside the gene matches. The CDR3 is 15 residues long. In DNA form, the CDR3 reads TGTGCCAGCAGCTTAAAGCCGGGACTAGCTGCCGAGCAGTACTTC. Translated, it gives CASSLKPGLAAEQYF.

The chain links TRBV7-8 to TRBJ2-5; no reliable D call. The V end lost 4 bases, the J end lost 5 bases, and 14 bases lay between the germline ends. In germline, CDR1 is SGHVS, CDR2 FQNEAQ. The CDR3 consists of 14 residues. CDR3 in amino acids: CASSSPSTKETQYF. The CDR3 DNA follows: TGTGCCAGCAGCTCCCCTAGTACCAAGGAGACCCAGTACTTC.

The chain employs TRBV9 and TRBJ2-3, with a tentative D call TRBD1 (6 bases). CDR3 length: 14 amino acids. Trimming took 0 bases from V and 1 from J, leaving 6 bases between them. CDR1 and CDR2 from the germline V gene are SGDLS and YYNGEE. CDR3 DNA: TGTGCCAGCAGCGTAGGACAGGGCACAGATACGCAGTATTTT. It is translated as CASSVGQGTDTQYF.

J is TRBJ2-7 and V is TRBV7-2; TRBD1 aligns across 7 bases. This CDR3 has 14 residues. Germline V gene data show CDR1 as SGHTA and CDR2 as FQGNSA. V shed 1 base, J shed 5 bases, and the junction held 5 bases outside the gene matches. The CDR3 DNA follows: TGTGCCAGCAGCTTAGTAGGGGGCATGAACGAGCAGTACTTC. The encoded protein is CASSLVGGMNEQYF.

The chain joins TRBV7-2 to TRBJ2-7; D is uncertain. Germline CDR1 is SGHTA and CDR2 is FQGNSA. V was cut by 4 bases and J by 4 bases, with 11 bases left in between. The CDR3 is 13 residues long. The CDR3 DNA follows: TGTGCCAGCAGCTCCAATCTGGGTTACGAGCAGTACTTC. Translated: CASSSNLGYEQYF.

This chain links TRBV2 with TRBJ2-7, with D possibly TRBD1 on 5 matching bases. This CDR3 is built from 14 residues. V lost 4 bases and J 0 bases, leaving 10 bases between the germline ends. CDR1 and CDR2 from the germline V gene are SNHLY and FYNNEI. The CDR3, as DNA: TGTGCCAGCAGTGCTAGACAGAGCTCCTACGAGCAGTACTTC. It translates to CASSARQSSYEQYF.

The chain carries TRBV19 and TRBJ2-5; 9 bases align to TRBD2. Per germline, CDR1 LNHDA and CDR2 SQIVND (reference sequence). The V and J ends lost 6 bases and 4 bases, in that order; junction bases with no gene match: 9. This CDR3 is built from 15 residues. CDR3 bases: TGTGCCAGTAGCGGGAATAGCGGGGGTCGAGAGACCCAGTACTTC. Its protein product is CASSGNSGGRETQYF.

The rearrangement links TRBV3-1 (or the pseudogene TRBV3-2) to TRBJ1-5, with 9 bases identical to TRBD1. The germline gives CDR1 LGHDT, CDR2 YNNKEL (reference sequence). This CDR3 has 21 residues. With 2 bases clipped from V and 0 bases from J, the junction kept 17 bases outside the gene matches. The CDR3 sequence: CASSQPRQGVHSWDSNQPQHF. CDR3 DNA sequence: TGTGCCAGCAGCCAACCGAGACAGGGGGTTCATAGCTGGGATAGCAATCAGCCCCAGCATTTT.

The chain uses TRBV7-6 and TRBJ2-1; 7 bases fit TRBD2. The CDR3 covers 13 residues. Germline CDR1 and CDR2: SGHVS and FNYEAQ. Losses at the gene ends were 2 bases for V and 9 bases for J; bases not matched to a gene: 4. DNA for the CDR3: TGTGCCAGCAGCTTAAGCGGGGAGGGTGAGCAGTTCTTC. This translates into CASSLSGEGEQFF. Drawing the rest from reference TRBV7-6 and TRBJ2-1, the complete variable domain is GAGVSQSPRYKVTKRGQDVALRCDPISGHVSLYWYRQALGQGPEFLTYFNYEAQQDKSGLPNDRFSAERPEGSISTLTIQRTEQRDSAMYRCASSLSGEGEQFFGPGTRLTVL.

This clone was picked up one time. V and J are TRBV5-6 and TRBJ2-7, with D possibly TRBD1 on 6 matching bases. There are 13 residues in the CDR3. The germline V and J ends were trimmed by 6 bases and 0 bases, with 10 bases remaining between them. From germline, CDR1 is SGHDT and CDR2 YYEEEE. The CDR3 protein is CASIGGPSYEQYF. The DNA for the CDR3 is TGTGCCAGCATAGGGGGACCCTCCTACGAGCAGTACTTC.

The rearrangement links TRBV7-9 to TRBJ1-2; D is undetermined. Per the germline V gene, CDR1 is SEHNR and CDR2 is FQNEAQ (reference sequence). This CDR3 has 15 residues. V dropped 6 bases and J dropped 4 bases, with 18 bases sitting between them. The CDR3: CASSRGGGQGYGYTF. Written as DNA, the CDR3 is TGTGCCAGCAGTCGCGGAGGCGGGCAAGGCTATGGCTACACCTTC. The full variable domain, rest sourced from reference TRBV7-9 and TRBJ1-2, is DTGVSQNPRHKITKRGQNVTFRCDPISEHNRLYWYRQTLGQGPEFLTYFQNEAQLEKSRLLSDRFSAERPKGSFSTLEIQRTEQGDSAMYLCASSRGGGQGYGYTFGSGTRLTVV.

This sequence joins TRBV7-6 and TRBJ2-1, with TRBD2 matching over 12 bases. Germline CDR1 reads SGHVS; CDR2 reads FNYEAQ. This CDR3 has 16 amino acids. V lost 8 bases, J lost 1 base, and 6 bases stayed unmatched. The chain's CDR3 is CASRPSGGASYNEQFF. The CDR3 DNA reads TGTGCCAGCCGGCCTAGCGGGGGGGCGTCCTACAATGAGCAGTTCTTC.

The rearrangement uses TRBV5-1 and TRBJ2-3; D call uncertain. This CDR3 comprises 12 residues. The germline V and J ends were trimmed by 2 bases and 4 bases, with 5 bases remaining between them. Germline V lookup: CDR1 SGHRS, CDR2 YFSETQ. The CDR3: CASSFLADTQYF. CDR3 nucleotide sequence: TGCGCCAGCAGCTTCCTAGCAGATACGCAGTATTTT.

This clone was found once. The chain combines TRBV19 with TRBJ1-1; D may be TRBD1 (5 bases). The germline V gene encodes CDR1 LNHDA and CDR2 SQIVND (reference sequence). CDR3 size: 18 residues. Deletions cut 6 bases from V and 0 bases from J, with 23 bases between. The CDR3 region is CASSPPPWGGLMNTEAFF. Here the CDR3 DNA reads TGTGCCAGTAGCCCCCCCCCGTGGGGCGGGCTAATGAACACTGAAGCTTTCTTT.

The chain employs TRBV5-5 and TRBJ2-3, with D possibly TRBD1 on 6 matching bases. Trimming cost V 0 bases and J 5 bases, with 13 bases left between them. The CDR3 runs 15 residues. CDR1 is SGHKS and CDR2 is YYEKEE in the germline V gene (reference sequence). The CDR3 here is CASSLGQGMVDTQYF. CDR3 DNA: TGTGCCAGCAGCTTGGGGCAGGGGATGGTAGATACGCAGTATTTT.

The CDR3 sequence is CASSLLGILNTEAFF. The CDR3 region has the DNA TGTGCCAGCAGTTTATTGGGCATCTTGAACACTGAAGCTTTCTTT. The gene calls are TRBV27 and TRBJ1-1; D not resolved. The germline gives CDR1 MNHEY, CDR2 SMNVEV (reference sequence). CDR3 size: 15 residues. Between the trimmed V and J ends, which lost 1 base and 0 bases, there was a span of 9 bases.

The chain carries TRBV7-6 and TRBJ2-7, with a weak D call TRBD1 (5 bases). CDR1 is SGHVS and CDR2 is FNYEAQ in the germline V gene. The germline V and J ends were trimmed by 0 bases and 5 bases, with 11 bases remaining between them. CDR3 length: 14 residues. This CDR3 reads CASSLAKQVHEQYF. The CDR3 DNA is TGTGCCAGCAGCTTAGCGAAACAGGTCCACGAGCAGTACTTC. The full variable domain, rest sourced from reference TRBV7-6 and TRBJ2-7, is GAGVSQSPRYKVTKRGQDVALRCDPISGHVSLYWYRQALGQGPEFLTYFNYEAQQDKSGLPNDRFSAERPEGSISTLTIQRTEQRDSAMYRCASSLAKQVHEQYFGPGTRLTVT.

Only one count was recorded for this clone. The V gene is TRBV12-5, the J gene TRBJ1-2; TRBD1 matches at 9 bases. The CDR3 runs 15 residues. Germline V gene data show CDR1 as LGHNT and CDR2 as FRNRAP. The V and J ends lost 1 base and 13 bases, in that order; junction bases with no gene match: 13. The CDR3 region is CASGLEIGTGIMGTF. The CDR3 bases are TGTGCTAGTGGTTTGGAAATAGGGACAGGGATTATGGGCACCTTC.

This chain joins TRBV11-2 and TRBJ1-3; D perhaps matches TRBD1 (5 bases). The germline V and J ends were trimmed by 3 bases and 0 bases, with 15 bases remaining between them. The CDR3 spans 17 residues. Germline CDR1 is SGHAT and CDR2 is FQNNGV. In DNA form, the CDR3 reads TGTGCCAGCAGCTTCCTTTCGGGACGGGACTCTGGAAACACCATATATTTT. This codes for CASSFLSGRDSGNTIYF.

V and J are TRBV2 and TRBJ2-3, with TRBD1 matching 9 bases. Germline V gene data show CDR1 as SNHLY and CDR2 as FYNNEI. Trimming cost V 6 bases and J 5 bases; bases outside gene matches: 3. The CDR3 totals 13 residues. The CDR3 loop is CASRRQGVDTQYF. DNA of the CDR3: TGTGCCAGCAGAAGACAGGGGGTAGATACGCAGTATTTT.

The chain combines TRBV6-7 with TRBJ1-2; tentatively, D is TRBD1 (5 bases). TRBV6-7 has ORF status, its function being uncertain. V was pared by 4 bases and J by 4 bases, with 16 bases between. The CDR3 is 15 residues long. This chain's CDR3 is CASSCPQGYGYGYTF. The DNA for the CDR3 is TGTGCCAGCAGTTGCCCGCAGGGATATGGCTATGGCTACACCTTC.

The CDR3 spells CASSFRTGHSGNTIYF. CDR3 DNA: TGTGCCAGCAGCTTTCGAACGGGCCACTCTGGAAACACCATATATTTT. The V and J genes are TRBV7-9 and TRBJ1-3; D remains unclear. From germline, CDR1 is SEHNR and CDR2 FQNEAQ (reference sequence). The CDR3 loop spans 16 amino acids. V lost 3 bases, J lost 0 bases, and 12 bases lay in between.

V and J are TRBV4-1 and TRBJ1-1, with 8 nucleotides matching TRBD1. The length of the CDR3 is 11 residues. The germline V gene encodes CDR1 MGHRA and CDR2 YSYEKL. V gave up 8 bases and J gave up 10 bases; unmatched junction bases: 6. CDR3 loop: CASAGGGGAFF. The CDR3 DNA reads as TGCGCCAGCGCAGGGGGCGGGGGAGCTTTCTTT.

This clone occurred a few times. The chain couples TRBV6-4 to TRBJ1-2, with D maybe TRBD1 (5 bases). Deletions cut 6 bases from V and 2 bases from J, with 16 bases between. The germline V gene encodes CDR1 MRHNA and CDR2 SNTAGT. CDR3 length: 15 residues. The CDR3 coding sequence is TGTGCCAGCAGCGTTGAACCGGGACGGAACTATGGCTACACCTTC. As protein: CASSVEPGRNYGYTF.

V gene TRBV5-4 combines with J gene TRBJ2-3; D is unresolved. Germline values: CDR1 SGHNT, CDR2 YYREEE (reference sequence). Deletions cut 2 bases from V and 3 bases from J, with 7 bases between. The CDR3 loop spans 13 amino acids. The CDR3 DNA sequence: TGTGCCAGCAGCTTCCACGGAACAGATACGCAGTATTTT. Translating it yields CASSFHGTDTQYF.